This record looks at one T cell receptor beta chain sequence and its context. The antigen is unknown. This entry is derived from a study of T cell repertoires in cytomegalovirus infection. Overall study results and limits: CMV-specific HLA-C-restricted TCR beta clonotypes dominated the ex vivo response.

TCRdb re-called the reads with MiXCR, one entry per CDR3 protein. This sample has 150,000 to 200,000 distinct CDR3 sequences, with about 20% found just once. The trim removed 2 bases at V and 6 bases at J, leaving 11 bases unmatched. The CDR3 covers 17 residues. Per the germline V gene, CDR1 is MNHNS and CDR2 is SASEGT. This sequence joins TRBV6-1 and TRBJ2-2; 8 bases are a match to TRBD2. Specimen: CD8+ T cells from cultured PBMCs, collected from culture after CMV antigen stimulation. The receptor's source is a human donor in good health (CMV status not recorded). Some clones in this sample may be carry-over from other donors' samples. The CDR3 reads CASSERSSGTRAGELFF. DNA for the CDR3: TGTGCCAGCAGTGAACGTTCGAGCGGGACTAGGGCCGGGGAGCTGTTTTTT.